The present entry profiles one T cell receptor beta chain with its context. Its antigen is unknown. Per-nucleotide qualities are absent, and no much larger clonotype sits a single base away. Reading from cysteine to phenylalanine, the CDR3 counts 14 amino acids. Here the CDR3 DNA is all that survives: 42 bases in frame from base 1. CDR1 LNHDA and CDR2 SQIVND were looked up in the germline V gene (reference sequence). V lost 6 bases and J lost 0 bases, and the count of bases not matched to a germline gene is 4. The source of the sample is a study of primary melanoma T cells and metastatic recurrence (dated by TCRdb to between 2020 and 2021). In the study overall: The cohort comprised about 200 primary melanomas of stage T2 to T4, with thickness greater than 1 mm. The study examined whether T-cell fraction and T-cell repertoire clonality in primary melanoma tumors predicted patient outcome. Progression-free survival was the clinical outcome compared against the T-cell fraction measured by TCR beta sequencing. Histopathological grading of tumor-infiltrating lymphocytes was compared with the sequencing-derived T-cell fraction. Broad study findings and their caveats: Compared with adding any other histopathological variable to tumor thickness, adding T-cell fraction reportedly produced a bigger improvement in progression-free survival prediction. Tumor T-cell fraction was reported to predict progression-free survival independently of thickness, ulceration, mitotic rate and age. Regardless of nodal disease, mitotic rate or ulceration status, a T-cell fraction above 20% appeared to be protective. An effective T-cell-mediated antitumor response in primary melanoma was framed by the authors only as a suggestion, not a demonstrated mechanism.

The protocol used for the library was the immunoSEQ multiplex PCR assay. Primary melanoma tumor tissue underwent high-throughput sequencing of the T-cell receptor beta chain. The study's processing was this. The repertoire analyses covered TCRB CDR3 sharing between samples and the distribution of insertions and deletions. A gradient-boosted model ranked how well the T-cell fraction predicted outcome compared with histopathological variables. In TCRdb, the immuneACCESS table is reduced to in-frame sequences with V and J assigned. These tables do not hold every clone; where another copy was compared, an unresolved V gene accounts for under half, and the others remain unexplained. That table gives V, J and clone size, and the DNA gave D and trimming. The sample profile shows 230 or so clones; over 70% of them were found once. Over 12% of the sample lies in the top ten. The primary melanoma of each patient had been surgically resected and was considered potentially curable but at risk of metastatic recurrence.

This sequence uses TRBV19 and TRBJ1-1; 7 bases in the junction line up with TRBD1. This sequence originates from a human donor with melanoma. Sequenced sample: melanoma tumor tissue. CDR3 region: CASSHQGVNTEAFF. The nucleotides read TGTGCCAGTAGCCACCAGGGGGTGAACACTGAAGCTTTCTTT. When the CDR3 is completed using the reference TRBV19 and TRBJ1-1 genes on either side, the full variable domain is DGGITQSPKYLFRKEGQNVTLSCEQNLNHDAMYWYRQDPGQGLRLIYYSQIVNDFQKGDIAEGYSVSREKKESFPLTVTSAQKNPTAFYLCASSHQGVNTEAFFGQGTRLTVV.